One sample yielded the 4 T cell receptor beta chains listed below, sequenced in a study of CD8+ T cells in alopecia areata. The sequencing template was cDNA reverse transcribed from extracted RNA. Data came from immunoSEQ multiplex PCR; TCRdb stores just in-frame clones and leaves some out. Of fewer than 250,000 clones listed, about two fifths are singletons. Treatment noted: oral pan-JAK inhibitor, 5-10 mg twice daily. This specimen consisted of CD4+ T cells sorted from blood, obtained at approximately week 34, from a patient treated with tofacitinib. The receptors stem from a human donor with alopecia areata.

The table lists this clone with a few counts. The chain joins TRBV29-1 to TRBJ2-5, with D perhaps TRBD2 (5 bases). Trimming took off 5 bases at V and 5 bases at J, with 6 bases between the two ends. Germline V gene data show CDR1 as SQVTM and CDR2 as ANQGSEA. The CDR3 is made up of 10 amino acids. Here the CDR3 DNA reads TGCAGCGTTAGGAGGGAGACCCAGTACTTC. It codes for CSVRRETQYF.

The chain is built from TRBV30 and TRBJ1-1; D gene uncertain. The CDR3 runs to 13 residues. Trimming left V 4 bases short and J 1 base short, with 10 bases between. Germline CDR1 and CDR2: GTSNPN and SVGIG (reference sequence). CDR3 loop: CAWTPGPNTEAFF. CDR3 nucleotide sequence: TGTGCCTGGACCCCGGGTCCGAACACTGAAGCTTTCTTT.

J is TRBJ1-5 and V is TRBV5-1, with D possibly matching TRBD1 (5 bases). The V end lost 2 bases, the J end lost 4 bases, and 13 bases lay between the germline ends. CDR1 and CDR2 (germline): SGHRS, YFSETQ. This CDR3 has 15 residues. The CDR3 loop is CASSLGRGANQPQHF. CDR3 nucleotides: TGCGCCAGCAGCTTAGGGCGAGGGGCTAATCAGCCCCAGCATTTT.

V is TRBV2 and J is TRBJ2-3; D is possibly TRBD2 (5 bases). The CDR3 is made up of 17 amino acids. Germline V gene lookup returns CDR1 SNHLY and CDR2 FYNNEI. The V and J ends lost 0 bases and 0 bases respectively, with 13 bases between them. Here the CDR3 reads CASSEASGSPSTDTQYF. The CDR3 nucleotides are TGTGCCAGCAGTGAAGCGTCGGGGAGTCCTAGCACAGATACGCAGTATTTT. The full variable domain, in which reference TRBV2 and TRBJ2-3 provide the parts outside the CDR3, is EPEVTQTPSHQVTQMGQEVILRCVPISNHLYFYWYRQILGQKVEFLVSFYNNEISEKSEIFDDQFSVERPDGSNFTLKIRSTKLEDSAMYFCASSEASGSPSTDTQYFGPGTRLTVL.